Following are 9 T cell receptor beta chains from one sample sequenced in a study of blood T cell repertoires in COVID-19. TCRdb's copy holds only in-frame clones and misses some; the assay was immunoSEQ multiplex PCR. The sample yields approximately 400,000 clones, 88% seen once. Sample: peripheral blood. The receptors originated from a woman aged 45-65 years with COVID-19, enrolled during active disease.

The CDR3 is CAISDRENEKLFF. CDR3 bases: TGTGCCATCAGTGACAGGGAAAATGAAAAACTGTTTTTT. V gene TRBV10-3 combines with J gene TRBJ1-4; maybe TRBD1 (5 bases). CDR3 length equals 13 residues. V was clipped by 3 bases and J by 5 bases, with 7 bases between them. Germline CDR1 ENHRY, CDR2 SYGVKD.

The V gene is TRBV27, the J gene TRBJ1-6; D is unclear. The CDR3 runs to 16 residues. Trimming shortened V by 0 bases and J by 6 bases, and 12 bases separated the two germline ends. Germline V gives CDR1 MNHEY, CDR2 SMNVEV (reference sequence). This CDR3 reads CASSLSRGSANSPLHF. The CDR3 bases are TGTGCCAGCAGTTTATCTCGGGGTAGCGCTAATTCACCCCTCCACTTT.

This chain links TRBV5-1 with TRBJ1-1; the D gene is possibly TRBD1 (5 bases). V was pared by 0 bases and J by 0 bases, with 12 bases between. CDR1 SGHRS and CDR2 YFSETQ come from the germline V gene. This CDR3 comprises 16 residues. The CDR3 DNA reads as TGCGCCAGCAGCTTGGAAATGGGGCCGATGAACACTGAAGCTTTCTTT. Protein sequence: CASSLEMGPMNTEAFF.

This clone was observed a few times. The chain has TRBV6-5 and TRBJ2-7, with D possibly being TRBD1 (6 bases). The length of the CDR3 is 13 residues. The germline V gene encodes CDR1 MNHEY and CDR2 SVGAGI. V lost 8 bases to trimming and J lost 1 base, with 12 bases between them. The CDR3 sequence: CASFFDRSYEQYF. The CDR3 coding sequence is TGTGCCAGCTTTTTCGACAGGTCCTACGAGCAGTACTTC.

The chain is built from TRBV5-1 and TRBJ1-2; 10 bases map to TRBD1. V lost 4 bases and J lost 2; bases outside the gene matches: 5. In germline, CDR1 is SGHRS, CDR2 YFSETQ. This CDR3 comprises 15 residues. The CDR3 DNA reads as TGCGCCAGCAGCACCCGACAGGGGGCGAACTATGGCTACACCTTC. As protein: CASSTRQGANYGYTF.

The CDR3 nucleotides are TGTGCCAGCAGTTTCTCCCGACAGGGGGCGACAGCTAACTATGGCTACACCTTC. It is translated as CASSFSRQGATANYGYTF. The J gene is TRBJ1-2, the V gene TRBV28; TRBD1 aligns across 10 bases. CDR1 and CDR2 (germline): MDHEN, SYDVKM. V gave up 3 bases and J gave up 0 bases; unmatched junction bases: 10. This CDR3 has 18 amino acids.

The chain employs TRBV10-3 and TRBJ1-4; 9 bases agree with TRBD1. This CDR3 contains 13 residues. J was trimmed by 6 bases and V by 6 bases; bases with no gene match: 2. Looked up from germline, CDR1 is ENHRY and CDR2 is SYGVKD. CDR3 region: CAIRRDRDEKLFF. The CDR3 region has the DNA TGTGCCATCAGGAGGGACAGGGATGAAAAACTGTTTTTT.

The genes are TRBV18 and TRBJ2-7; D is unclear. V lost 0 bases and J 8 bases, leaving 11 bases between the germline ends. Germline V lookup: CDR1 KGHSH, CDR2 LQKENI. The CDR3 runs to 13 residues. CDR3 residues: CASSPPGTAKQYF. The DNA of the CDR3 is TGTGCCAGCTCACCACCGGGCACGGCGAAGCAGTACTTC.

This clone was detected only once. V usage is TRBV5-6 and J usage is TRBJ1-5, with 8 bases that match TRBD1. Germline V CDR1 and CDR2: SGHDT, YYEEEE. This CDR3 contains 16 residues. J was trimmed by 6 bases and V by 4 bases; bases with no gene match: 12. Here the CDR3 reads CASSPGGQGLLQPQHF. The CDR3 nucleotides read TGTGCCAGCAGCCCGGGAGGACAGGGTTTGCTTCAGCCCCAGCATTTT.